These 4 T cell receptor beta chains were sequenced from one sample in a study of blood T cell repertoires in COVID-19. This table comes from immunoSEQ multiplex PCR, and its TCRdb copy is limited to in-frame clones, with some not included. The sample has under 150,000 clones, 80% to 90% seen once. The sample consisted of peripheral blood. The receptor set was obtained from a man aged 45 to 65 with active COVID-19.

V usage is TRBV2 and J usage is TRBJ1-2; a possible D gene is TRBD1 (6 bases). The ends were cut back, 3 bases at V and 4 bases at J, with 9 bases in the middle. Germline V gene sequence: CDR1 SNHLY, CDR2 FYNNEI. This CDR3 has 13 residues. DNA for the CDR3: TGTGCCAGCAGTGATCAGGGGATCTATGGCTACACCTTC. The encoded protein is CASSDQGIYGYTF.

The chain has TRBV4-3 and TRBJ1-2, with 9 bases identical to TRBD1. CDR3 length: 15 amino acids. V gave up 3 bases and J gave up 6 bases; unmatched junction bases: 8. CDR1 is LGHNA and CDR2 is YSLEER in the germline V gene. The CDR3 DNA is TGCGCCAGCAGCCAGTTACAGGGGGCGCGGAATGGCTACACCTTC. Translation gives CASSQLQGARNGYTF.

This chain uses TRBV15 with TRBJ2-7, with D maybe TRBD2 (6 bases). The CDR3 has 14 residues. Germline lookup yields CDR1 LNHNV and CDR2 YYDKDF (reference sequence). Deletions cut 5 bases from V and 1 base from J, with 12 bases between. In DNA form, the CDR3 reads TGTGCCACCAGCCCACCAGGGAGGTCCTACGAGCAGTACTTC. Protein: CATSPPGRSYEQYF.

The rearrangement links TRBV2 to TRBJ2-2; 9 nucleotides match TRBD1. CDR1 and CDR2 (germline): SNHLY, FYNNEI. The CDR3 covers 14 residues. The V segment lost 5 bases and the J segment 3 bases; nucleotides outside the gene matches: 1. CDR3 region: CASSRQGDTGELFF. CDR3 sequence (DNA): TGTGCCAGCAGTCGACAGGGGGACACCGGGGAGCTGTTTTTT.